This TCR beta chain was sequenced for a study of blood T cell repertoires in COVID-19. The CDR3 contains 16 residues. The ends lost 3 bases at V and 3 bases at J; junction bases unmatched: 11. Germline-derived CDR1 and CDR2 are SGHNT and YYREEE (reference sequence). Here immunoSEQ multiplex PCR was the method, and the copy in TCRdb shows in-frame clones only, minus some. The repertoire holds tens of thousands of clones, with around 80% as singletons. The sequence was obtained from a human donor in a cohort sampled during active COVID-19. The chain links TRBV5-4 to TRBJ2-7; TRBD2 agrees at 8 bases. The sample taken for sequencing was peripheral blood. The CDR3 nucleotides are TGTGCCAGCAGCTCACGGGGCGGGGGGACCAACTACGAGCAGTACTTC. Its protein product is CASSSRGGGTNYEQYF.